This T cell receptor (beta chain) was profiled in a study of T-cell reconstitution after alpha-beta-depleted transplantation in children. As it was prepared, the TCRbeta library received unique molecular identifiers. TCRdb redid the calling of the PCR reads with MiXCR, one entry per CDR3 protein. The sample includes about 830,000 distinct CDR3 sequences, roughly 15% of them seen just once. Details on this clonotype: Its antigen is undetermined.

Germline CDR1 reads SQVTM; CDR2 reads ANQGSEA. The CDR3 loop spans 13 amino acids. V was shortened by 1 base and J by 8 bases, with 12 bases between the two germline ends. The study, taken as a whole, reports: There were some patients whose high TCRbeta diversity at day 60 came from surviving recipient T cells and thymic progenitors. Expanded graft clones, several hundred of them, were reportedly the source of alpha-beta T cells about two months after transplant. Counts and diversity of T cells one year after transplant came mostly from newly produced T cells.

The sequence was obtained from a male patient younger than 18 who had a stem cell transplant for acute lymphoblastic leukemia, so the T cells may come from the graft donor. The gene calls are TRBV29-1 and TRBJ2-1; D is undetermined. The sample in question was PBMCs, mostly from graft donor cells, obtained 360 days after TCRalphabeta/CD19-depleted stem cell transplant. The CDR3 here is CSVEVQVDYEQFF. The CDR3 DNA follows: TGCAGCGTTGAAGTGCAGGTAGACTATGAGCAGTTCTTC.